This entry concerns a single T cell receptor beta chain. The data stem from a study of blood T cell repertoires in COVID-19. In the original processing: Quantification of nucleated cells was approximated via reference gene primer amplification. This table comes from immunoSEQ multiplex PCR, and its TCRdb copy is limited to in-frame clones, with some not included. V, J and clone size are those of that table, while D and trimming were read from the DNA. The sample records 300,000 to 450,000 clones, around 87% being singletons. Germline CDR1 is SGHRS and CDR2 is YFSETQ. V lost 4 bases to trimming and J lost 3 bases, with 18 bases between them. The CDR3 runs 16 residues.

Sequenced material: peripheral blood. This chain links TRBV5-1 with TRBJ2-3, with a tentative D call TRBD1 (7 bases). The TCR originated in a woman aged 25 to 39 with COVID-19, enrolled during active disease. The CDR3 DNA reads as TGCGCCAGCAGCCCGACGGCGGGACAGCCGACAGATACGCAGTATTTT. Residues: CASSPTAGQPTDTQYF. Based on the CDR3 plus reference TRBV5-1 and TRBJ2-3, the full variable domain is KAGVTQTPRYLIKTRGQQVTLSCSPISGHRSVSWYQQTPGQGLQFLFEYFSETQRNKGNFPGRFSGRQFSNSRSEMNVSTLELGDSALYLCASSPTAGQPTDTQYFGPGTRLTVL.